The 17 T cell receptor beta chains listed next were all sequenced from one sample in a study of CD8 T cells in ankylosing spondylitis. TCRdb independently ran MiXCR on the 5' RACE reads; one entry per CDR3 protein. The data hold about 150,000 distinct CDR3 sequences, with roughly 44% observed a single time. Specimen: synovial fluid, either unsorted or a sorted T cell fraction (not recorded which). These receptors all come from a male donor with ankylosing spondylitis.

The V gene is TRBV21-1, the J gene TRBJ2-1. TRBV21-1 is flagged as a pseudogene. The CDR3 totals 15 residues. CDR3 in amino acids: CASSKARSTALEQFF. The CDR3 nucleotides are TGTGCCAGCAGCAAAGCGAGGTCCACTGCCTTGGAGCAGTTCTTC.

The V call is TRBV30, the J call TRBJ1-2, with 8 nucleotides matching TRBD1. The CDR3 is made up of 12 amino acids. V was pared by 4 bases and J by 4 bases, with 2 bases of the junction left unmatched. Germline V gene data show CDR1 as GTSNPN and CDR2 as SVGIG (reference sequence). CDR3 protein: CAWTGTGYGYTF. CDR3 DNA: TGTGCCTGGACCGGGACAGGCTATGGCTACACCTTC.

The V gene is TRBV7-2, the J gene TRBJ2-7, with a possible D match to TRBD2 (6 bases). The germline CDR1 and CDR2 sequences are SGHTA and FQGNSA. The CDR3 extends over 15 amino acids. Between the trimmed V and J ends, which lost 0 bases and 4 bases, there was a span of 13 bases. CDR3: CASSLARGGIYEQYF. The CDR3 DNA is TGTGCCAGCAGCTTAGCGCGTGGCGGGATTTACGAGCAGTACTTC.

The chain joins TRBV7-9 to TRBJ2-1, with D uncertain. The germline CDR1 and CDR2 sequences are SEHNR and FQNEAQ (reference sequence). Deletions cut 1 base from V and 2 bases from J, with 12 bases between. This CDR3 comprises 16 residues. The CDR3 region has the DNA TGTGCCAGCAGCTTAGTGGTTGGACCCCCCTACAATGAGCAGTTCTTC. Translated: CASSLVVGPPYNEQFF. Full variable domain (remainder filled in from reference TRBV7-9 and TRBJ2-1): DTGVSQNPRHKITKRGQNVTFRCDPISEHNRLYWYRQTLGQGPEFLTYFQNEAQLEKSRLLSDRFSAERPKGSFSTLEIQRTEQGDSAMYLCASSLVVGPPYNEQFFGPGTRLTVL.

The J gene is TRBJ2-5, the V gene TRBV28, with 9 bases identical to TRBD2. V lost 4 bases, J lost 14 bases, and 8 bases stayed unmatched. This CDR3 contains 12 residues. Germline values: CDR1 MDHEN, CDR2 SYDVKM. Written as DNA, the CDR3 is TGTGCCAGCAGTTCAAGTAGCGGGAGAATATACTTC. Translating it yields CASSSSSGRIYF. Full variable domain (remainder filled in from reference TRBV28 and TRBJ2-5): DVKVTQSSRYLVKRTGEKVFLECVQDMDHENMFWYRQDPGLGLRLIYFSYDVKMKEKGDIPEGYSVSREKKERFSLILESASTNQTSMYLCASSSSSGRIYFGPGTRLLVL.

V and J are TRBV7-9 and TRBJ2-7; 10 bases match TRBD1. The CDR3 totals 16 residues. Looked up from germline, CDR1 is SEHNR and CDR2 is FQNEAQ (reference sequence). The J segment lost 11 bases and the V segment lost 6 bases, leaving 19 bases of the junction unmatched. CDR3 region: CASRRQGASKVPEEYF. The CDR3 nucleotides read TGTGCCAGCAGGAGACAGGGGGCGAGTAAGGTTCCCGAAGAGTACTTC. Drawing the rest from reference TRBV7-9 and TRBJ2-7, the complete variable domain is DTGVSQNPRHKITKRGQNVTFRCDPISEHNRLYWYRQTLGQGPEFLTYFQNEAQLEKSRLLSDRFSAERPKGSFSTLEIQRTEQGDSAMYLCASRRQGASKVPEEYFGPGTRLTVT.

The chain couples TRBV11-1 to TRBJ2-5; TRBD2 is a possible D gene (5 bases). CDR3 length: 18 amino acids. Trimming took 3 bases from V and 0 from J, leaving 20 bases between them. CDR1 is SGHAT, CDR2 FQDESV, per germline (reference sequence). The CDR3 spells CASSFEGSPIHYQETQYF. The CDR3, as DNA: TGTGCCAGCAGCTTCGAGGGATCCCCCATCCATTACCAAGAGACCCAGTACTTC.

This clonotype was counted many times. The chain links TRBV9 to TRBJ2-3; 7 nucleotides agree with TRBD2. This CDR3 comprises 18 residues. Germline CDR1 SGDLS, CDR2 YYNGEE. V lost 3 bases and J lost 0; bases outside the gene matches: 13. Written as DNA, the CDR3 is TGTGCCAGCAGCGCCCCGGGAGGAGGAATGGCTAGCACAGATACGCAGTATTTT. Translating gives CASSAPGGGMASTDTQYF.

V usage is TRBV9 and J usage is TRBJ2-5; 10 bases match TRBD2. V lost 0 bases to trimming and J lost 5 bases; unmatched junction nucleotides: 4. Germline CDR1 is SGDLS and CDR2 is YYNGEE. CDR3 length: 15 amino acids. CDR3 DNA sequence: TGTGCCAGCAGCGTAGGAGCGGGAGGGGGGGAGACCCAGTACTTC. It encodes CASSVGAGGGETQYF.

This clonotype has ten or more counts. The genes are TRBV9 and TRBJ2-4, with a possible D match to TRBD2 (6 bases). This CDR3 is 14 amino acids long. Germline V gene lookup returns CDR1 SGDLS and CDR2 YYNGEE. Trimming left V 7 bases short and J 7 bases short, with 18 bases between. CDR3 sequence reads: CASGRSGDKNIQYF. CDR3 nucleotide sequence: TGTGCCAGCGGTCGTTCGGGGGATAAGAACATTCAGTACTTC.

This clonotype was detected only a few times. This chain uses TRBV11-3 with TRBJ2-5; 9 bases map to TRBD1. CDR1 and CDR2 from the germline V gene are SGHNT and YENEEA. This CDR3 has 15 amino acids. V lost 0 bases to trimming and J lost 2 bases; unmatched junction nucleotides: 1. CDR3 in amino acids: CASSLEDRGQETQYF. In DNA, the CDR3 is TGTGCCAGCAGCTTAGAGGACAGGGGACAAGAGACCCAGTACTTC.

This clonotype has a single count. The rearrangement joins TRBV7-9 to TRBJ2-1; 8 bases align to TRBD1. V shed 1 base and J 5 bases; nucleotides not matched to a gene: 7. Germline V CDR1 and CDR2: SEHNR, FQNEAQ (reference sequence). The CDR3 is 16 amino acids. The CDR3 DNA reads TGTGCCAGCAGCTTAGTATGGGACAGGTTTAACAATGAGCAGTTCTTC. This sequence encodes CASSLVWDRFNNEQFF.

This clonotype has at least ten counts. The chain couples TRBV20-1 to TRBJ2-7; D perhaps matches TRBD2 (6 bases). V shed 0 bases and J shed 0 bases, with 18 bases lying between them. CDR3 length: 17 residues. Germline V gene sequence: CDR1 DFQATT, CDR2 SNEGSKA (reference sequence). The CDR3 DNA sequence: TGCAGTGCTAGAGATGGGCCCGGGACTTCTAGCTCCTACGAGCAGTACTTC. Translating it yields CSARDGPGTSSSYEQYF.

V usage is TRBV27 and J usage is TRBJ2-1; 11 nucleotides align to TRBD2. Germline trimming cut 2 bases from V and 6 bases from J; bases unmatched to any gene: 0. The CDR3 loop spans 14 amino acids. Germline assignment: CDR1 MNHEY and CDR2 SMNVEV (reference sequence). CDR3 sequence reads: CASSLGTSGNEQFF. The CDR3 DNA reads as TGTGCCAGCAGTTTAGGGACTAGCGGCAATGAGCAGTTCTTC.

This clonotype was seen a few times. This chain joins TRBV27 and TRBJ2-7; D gene uncertain. The CDR3 runs to 13 residues. Trimming stripped 2 bases from V and 11 bases from J, with 16 bases between. Germline-derived CDR1 and CDR2 are MNHEY and SMNVEV (reference sequence). CDR3 sequence reads: CASSLMRGLEKYF. CDR3 bases: TGTGCCAGCAGTTTAATGAGAGGATTGGAAAAGTACTTC.

A few counts support this clonotype. J is TRBJ2-3 and V is TRBV4-3; 8 nucleotides align to TRBD2. V shed 0 bases and J 0 bases; nucleotides not matched to a gene: 8. This CDR3 is built from 18 residues. The germline gives CDR1 LGHNA, CDR2 YSLEER. The CDR3 DNA is TGCGCCAGCAGCCAAGATTGGCCAGCGGGGGCAAGCACAGATACGCAGTATTTT. Residues: CASSQDWPAGASTDTQYF.

This clonotype was seen more than once but under ten times. The V gene is TRBV10-3, the J gene TRBJ2-2, with 9 bases fitting TRBD1. CDR3 length equals 18 residues. Germline loops: CDR1 ENHRY, CDR2 SYGVKD. With V trimmed by 2 bases and J by 0 bases, 7 bases remained unmatched. The CDR3: CAISEIRDRASNTGELFF. DNA for the CDR3: TGTGCCATCAGTGAGATCCGGGACAGGGCATCGAACACCGGGGAGCTGTTTTTT.